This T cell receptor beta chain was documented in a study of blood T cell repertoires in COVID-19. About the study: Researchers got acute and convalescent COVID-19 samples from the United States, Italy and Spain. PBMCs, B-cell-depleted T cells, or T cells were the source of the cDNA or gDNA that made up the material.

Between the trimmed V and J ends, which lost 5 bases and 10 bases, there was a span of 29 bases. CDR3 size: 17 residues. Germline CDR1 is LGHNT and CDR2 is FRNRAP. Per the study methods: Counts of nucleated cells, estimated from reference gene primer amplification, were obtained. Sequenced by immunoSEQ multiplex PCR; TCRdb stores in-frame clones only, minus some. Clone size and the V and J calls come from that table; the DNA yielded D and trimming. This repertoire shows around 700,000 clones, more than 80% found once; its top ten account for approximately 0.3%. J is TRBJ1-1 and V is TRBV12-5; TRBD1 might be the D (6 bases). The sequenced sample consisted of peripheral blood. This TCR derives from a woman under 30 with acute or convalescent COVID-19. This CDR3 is CASGPPGALRPLERAFF. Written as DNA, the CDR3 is TGTGCTAGTGGTCCCCCAGGGGCTTTACGGCCGTTGGAGAGAGCTTTCTTT.